These T cell receptor beta chains were read from a single sample in a study of human T cells and chemical hapten exposure. TCRdb re-called the RACE reads through MiXCR, storing one row per CDR3 protein. There are about 120,000 distinct CDR3 sequences in the sample; 13% occur only once, and approximately 2.8% lies in the top ten. The specimen was whole blood, collected in connection with sensitization to the hapten diphenylcyclopropenone (DPC). The receptors stem from a woman younger than 30 with alopecia areata. Some clones in this sample may be carry-over from other donors' samples. The CDR3 runs from the conserved cysteine through the conserved F or W. A D gene is named only where the DNA matches it firmly. For some rows the clone size is stated as once, few or many, or as a class when expanded; others skip it.

J gene: TRBJ2-3; D gene: .; V gene: TRBV28; clone size: .; CDR3 protein: CASSSPTDTQYF; CDR3 DNA: TGTGCCAGCAGTTCCCCCACAGATACGCAGTATTTT
J gene: TRBJ2-5; D gene: TRBD1; V gene: TRBV28; clone size: many; CDR3 protein: CASRPGTGGQETQYF; CDR3 DNA: TGTGCCAGCAGGCCTGGGACAGGGGGACAAGAGACCCAGTACTTC
J gene: TRBJ2-1; D gene: .; V gene: TRBV20-1; clone size: .; CDR3 protein: CSAKGRAYEQFF; CDR3 DNA: TGCAGTGCTAAAGGCCGCGCGTATGAGCAGTTCTTC
J gene: TRBJ2-2; D gene: .; V gene: TRBV7-9; clone size: few; CDR3 protein: CASSSLSKSFNTGELFF; CDR3 DNA: TGTGCCAGCAGCTCCCTCTCCAAGAGCTTTAACACCGGGGAGCTGTTTTTT
J gene: TRBJ1-1; D gene: .; V gene: TRBV28; clone size: few; CDR3 protein: CASSSRDRLGAEAFF; CDR3 DNA: TGTGCCAGCAGTTCCCGAGACAGGCTTGGAGCTGAAGCTTTCTTT
J gene: TRBJ2-7; D gene: TRBD2; V gene: TRBV9; clone size: .; CDR3 protein: CASSARTSGGGHEQYF; CDR3 DNA: TGTGCCAGCAGCGCGAGGACTAGCGGGGGAGGACACGAGCAGTACTTC
J gene: TRBJ1-6; D gene: .; V gene: TRBV21-1; clone size: many; CDR3 protein: CASSKAGQGYNSPLHF; CDR3 DNA: TGTGCCAGCAGCAAAGCGGGACAGGGTTATAATTCACCCCTCCACTTT
J gene: TRBJ1-2; D gene: TRBD1; V gene: TRBV6-2/TRBV6-3; clone size: many; CDR3 protein: CASRRWTGEFSGYTF; CDR3 DNA: TGTGCCAGCAGACGTTGGACAGGGGAGTTTTCTGGCTACACCTTC
J gene: TRBJ2-5; D gene: .; V gene: TRBV6-6; clone size: many; CDR3 protein: CASSYANRFQETQYF; CDR3 DNA: TGTGCCAGCAGTTACGCAAACCGGTTCCAAGAGACCCAGTACTTC
J gene: TRBJ2-5; D gene: .; V gene: TRBV15; clone size: few; CDR3 protein: CATSRERQETQYF; CDR3 DNA: TGTGCCACCAGCAGAGAACGACAAGAGACCCAGTACTTC
J gene: TRBJ1-1; D gene: .; V gene: TRBV12-5; clone size: .; CDR3 protein: CASGSFGPGEAFF; CDR3 DNA: TGTGCTAGTGGTTCCTTCGGTCCTGGGGAAGCTTTCTTT
J gene: TRBJ2-1; D gene: .; V gene: TRBV20-1; clone size: few; CDR3 protein: CSAPQGSSYNEQFF; CDR3 DNA: TGCAGTGCCCCTCAGGGGAGCTCCTACAATGAGCAGTTCTTC